This T cell receptor (beta chain) appears in the sequencing data of a study of human T cells and chemical hapten exposure. Study-wide context: On the upper back, patch tests were applied with 0.01% DPC and read at 6 days.

This clonotype was seen more than once but under ten times. As for time point: pre-sensitization, week 0. The treatment was: therapeutic diphenylcyclopropenone sensitization with weekly scalp DPC. Alopecia patients, 18 to 70 years old and DPC-suitable, served as donors. TCRdb called the RACE reads again in MiXCR, with one record for every CDR3 protein. This sample has 150,000 to 200,000 distinct CDR3 sequences, with 30% found just once. V lost 5 bases to trimming and J lost 4 bases; unmatched junction nucleotides: 5. The CDR3 is 13 residues long. Germline CDR1 reads DFQATT; CDR2 reads SNEGSKA (reference sequence).

Sequencing used whole blood, obtained in connection with sensitization to the hapten diphenylcyclopropenone (DPC). This TCR derives from a woman in her thirties with alopecia areata. Some clones in this sample may be carry-over from other donors' samples. The chain couples TRBV20-1 to TRBJ2-1; TRBD1 matches at 7 bases. In nucleotides, the CDR3 is TGCAGTGCTCCACAGGGGCCTTACAATGAGCAGTTCTTC. Protein product: CSAPQGPYNEQFF.